Sequencing of this TCR beta chain was carried out in a study of cytomegalovirus exposure and HLA in healthy donors. General study points: Previously analyzed data showed that most TCR beta V segments were productive at a frequency of about 87% or about 30%.

The study ran its PCR with 60 Vbeta and 13 Jbeta primers. Data came from immunoSEQ multiplex PCR; TCRdb stores just in-frame clones and leaves some out. The sample lists 100,000 to 150,000 clones; around 78% were seen once. Concerning this clone itself: Its antigen is as yet unknown.

Germline V lookup: CDR1 MDHEN, CDR2 SYDVKM. The CDR3 runs 16 residues. With V trimmed by 3 bases and J by 6 bases, 10 bases remained unmatched. The sequencing input was PBMCs. The chain is built from TRBV28 and TRBJ2-3; the match to TRBD2 covers 9 bases. The clonotype was recovered from a woman between 45 and 65 years old in good health and CMV-seronegative. The CDR3 loop is CASSFRLAGGGDTQYF. In DNA, the CDR3 is TGTGCCAGCAGTTTTCGTTTGGCGGGAGGGGGGGATACGCAGTATTTT.